Listed below are T cell receptor beta chains from one sample, sequenced in a study of regulatory T cells in long-lasting Graves disease. MiXCR, applied by TCRdb to the multiplex PCR reads, yields one record per CDR3 protein. The sample consists of 510,000 or so distinct CDR3 sequences, more than 10% of them appearing once. This sample also belongs to another study, concerning T cells in Graves' hyperthyroidism and ophthalmopathy.

The material sequenced was peripheral blood mononuclear cells (PBMCs), taken at new diagnosis, from a patient treated with antithyroid drugs. All receptors derive from a woman aged 25 to 39 with Graves disease. CDR3s include the opening cysteine and the closing phenylalanine or tryptophan. A D gene is named only where the DNA matches it firmly. Clone size appears in some rows only: once, few, many, or a class for an expanded clone.

d_call clone_size j_call v_call cdr3_nt cdr3_aa
. many TRBJ2-5 TRBV6-2/TRBV6-3 TGTGCCAGCAGTTACGGGTCCACCGGACGGGAGACCCAGTACTTC CASSYGSTGRETQYF
. many TRBJ2-3 TRBV9 TGTGCCAGCAGCGTAACCCACCGGAGCGGCACAGATACGCAGTATTTT CASSVTHRSGTDTQYF
. . TRBJ1-5 TRBV6-1 TGTGCCAGCACCAAAAGGGTCGGACCGACCAATCAGCCCCAGCATTTT CASTKRVGPTNQPQHF
. many TRBJ2-1 TRBV5-1 TGCGCCAGCAGCTTGGCCCCCTCGTATGAGCAGTTCTTC CASSLAPSYEQFF
. many TRBJ2-5 TRBV28 TGTGCCAGCAGTCTGAGCGGAGGTTCAGAGACCCAGTACTTC CASSLSGGSETQYF
. . TRBJ2-1 TRBV12-3/TRBV12-4 TGTGCCAGCAGTTTTAGGGACAATGAGCAGTTCTTC CASSFRDNEQFF
. many TRBJ2-6 TRBV19 TGTGCCAGTAGTATGAGCCGCCCGGGGCTTGGGGCCAACGTCCTGACTTTC CASSMSRPGLGANVLTF
. few TRBJ2-2 TRBV10-3 TGTGCCATCAGTGAAACGGGAGTGAACACCGGGGAGCTGTTTTTT CAISETGVNTGELFF
TRBD1 many TRBJ1-4 TRBV28 TGTGCCAGCAGTTCGACCGGGACAGCGGCGGGGCTGTTTTTT CASSSTGTAAGLFF
. many TRBJ2-1 TRBV18 TGTGCCAGCTCACCGTACGGGAGCTCCTACAATGAGCAGTTCTTC CASSPYGSSYNEQFF
. many TRBJ2-5 TRBV24-1 TGTGCCACCAGTGATGCAGCGGTGCTTCAAGAGACCCAGTACTTC CATSDAAVLQETQYF
. few TRBJ1-2 TRBV25-1 TGTGCCAGCAGTGAATATCGGGAGAACTATGGCTACACCTTC CASSEYRENYGYTF
TRBD1 . TRBJ1-4 TRBV19 TGTGCCAGTGCTTCTCCGGGACAGGTTAATGAAAAACTGTTTTTT CASASPGQVNEKLFF
. few TRBJ2-1 TRBV5-1 TGCGCCAGCAGCTTGGGTAGTCCCCTCAGTCAGCAGTTCTTC CASSLGSPLSQQFF
. many TRBJ2-7 TRBV28 TGTGCCAGCAGCTCCTCCGCGGCCCACGAGCAGTACTTC CASSSSAAHEQYF
TRBD2 many TRBJ2-1 TRBV2 TGTGCCAGCAGTGGGACTAGCGGGAGGAGTAGCTTGGATGAGCAGTTCTTC CASSGTSGRSSLDEQFF
TRBD2 many TRBJ2-1 TRBV27 TGTGCCAGCAGTTCCGGGACTACTTACAATGAGCAGTTCTTC CASSSGTTYNEQFF
. . TRBJ1-2 TRBV11-2 TGTGCCAGCAGCTCCTTACTCCTTAACTATGGCTACACCTTC CASSSLLLNYGYTF
TRBD2 few TRBJ2-1 TRBV29-1 TGCAGCGGTGCCGGGACTAGCGGATTCAATGAGCAGTTCTTC CSGAGTSGFNEQFF
TRBD1 many TRBJ2-5 TRBV7-2 TGTGCCAGCAGCCCTGGGACAGCATCTGAGACCCAGTACTTC CASSPGTASETQYF
. . TRBJ1-1 TRBV29-1 TGCAAGGGGGGGTCGCCCACTGAAGCTTTCTTT CKGGSPTEAFF
. many TRBJ1-2 TRBV20-1 TGCAGTGCTAGAGATCCGCAGGGTGGTGACTATGGCTACACCTTC CSARDPQGGDYGYTF
. . TRBJ2-7 TRBV20-1 TGCAGTGCTCCTCTACCGGTTGATCCCTACGAGCAGTACTTC CSAPLPVDPYEQYF
TRBD2 few TRBJ2-7 TRBV28 TGTGCCAGCATGTCTGGGACTAGACTCGGGGAGCAGTACTTC CASMSGTRLGEQYF
. . TRBJ2-7 TRBV20-1 TGCAGTGCTAGAGGGCCAGGAGCCTACGAGCAGTACTTC CSARGPGAYEQYF
. many TRBJ1-5 TRBV12-3/TRBV12-4 TGTGCCAGCAGTTTACTCCGCGGGGGGAATCAGCCCCAGCATTTT CASSLLRGGNQPQHF
. many TRBJ1-2 TRBV13 TGTGCCAGCAGCTTCGGGCCCCCTAGGAACTATGGCTACACCTTC CASSFGPPRNYGYTF
TRBD1 few TRBJ1-5 TRBV7-9 TGTGCCAGCAGCCTTGGATGGGACAGGGAATCTCAGCCCCAGCATTTT CASSLGWDRESQPQHF
TRBD1 few TRBJ1-6 TRBV6-5 TGTGCCAGCAGTTACACAGGGGGAAATAATTCACCCCTCCACTTT CASSYTGGNNSPLHF
TRBD1 many TRBJ2-7 TRBV28 TGTGCCAGCCGCCCGTGGGGCCAGGGGGCCTACGAGCAGTACTTC CASRPWGQGAYEQYF
TRBD2 . TRBJ2-1 TRBV5-1 TGCGCCAGCAGCTTCACCTCAAGACCTCTAGCGGGAGCCAACAGATTCTACAATGAGCAGTTCTTC CASSFTSRPLAGANRFYNEQFF
. many TRBJ2-2 TRBV2 TGTGCCAGCACCGACCTAGCGAAGCACACCGGGGAGCTGTTTTTT CASTDLAKHTGELFF
. many TRBJ1-1 TRBV2 TGTGCCAGAGCCTCGGGGAGGGGCACTGAAGCTTTCTTT CARASGRGTEAFF
TRBD2 . TRBJ2-2 TRBV29-1 TGCAGCGTCGCAACTAGCGTCTCCACCGGGGAGCTGTTTTTT CSVATSVSTGELFF
TRBD1 many TRBJ1-4 TRBV27 TGTGCCAGCAGAGAAACCGGGACAGGGATAGAAAAACTGTTTTTT CASRETGTGIEKLFF
. many TRBJ2-2 TRBV7-2 TGTGCCAGCAGCTACGGAGCGGTAAACACCGGGGAGCTGTTTTTT CASSYGAVNTGELFF
TRBD1 many TRBJ1-1 TRBV18 TGTGCCAGCTCACCTAAGACAGGGGGCTCTGAAGCTTTCTTT CASSPKTGGSEAFF
. . TRBJ2-1 TRBV5-1 TGCGCCAGCACCCGGGACGGGGTCGCCGACAATGAGCAGTTCTTC CASTRDGVADNEQFF
TRBD1 few TRBJ2-4 TRBV19 TGTGCCACTTCTAAGGACAGGGTAGCCAAAAACATTCAGTACTTC CATSKDRVAKNIQYF
. few TRBJ2-5 TRBV25-1 TGTGCCAGCACTGGGGGCTTTCCGGAGACCCAGTACTTC CASTGGFPETQYF
. many TRBJ2-2 TRBV11-2 TGTGCCAGCAGCTCGTTGCGGACCGGGGAGCTGTTTTTT CASSSLRTGELFF
. . TRBJ1-1 TRBV20-1 TGCAGTGCCTATCACCTCCTACAGGGCGCTGAAGCTTTCTTT CSAYHLLQGAEAFF
. many TRBJ2-5 TRBV11-2 TGTGCCAGCAGCCCCCCAGGGGGCGGGGGGGAGACCCAGTACTTC CASSPPGGGGETQYF
TRBD1 many TRBJ2-3 TRBV2 TGTGCCAGCACGACCTGGACAGGGATCGGTGATACGCAGTATTTT CASTTWTGIGDTQYF
TRBD2 many TRBJ2-3 TRBV13 TGTGCCAGCAGCCAAAGACTAGCGGGAGTGTCGACAGATACGCAGTATTTT CASSQRLAGVSTDTQYF
. many TRBJ1-1 TRBV11-3 TGTGCCAGCAGCATACTAGGGGGGACTGAAGCTTTCTTT CASSILGGTEAFF
. many TRBJ2-2 TRBV24-1 TGTGCCACCAGTGACGACCCGGGGGAGGAGCTGTTTTTT CATSDDPGEELFF
. many TRBJ1-1 TRBV28 TGTGCCAGCAGTCCATCGACAGTGCGGAACACTGAAGCTTTCTTT CASSPSTVRNTEAFF
TRBD2 few TRBJ2-1 TRBV25-1 TGTGCCAGCAGTGCCTTTTTAACTAGCGGGAGGGTGTCCGATGAGCAGTTCTTC CASSAFLTSGRVSDEQFF
TRBD1 . TRBJ2-7 TRBV29-1 TGCAGCGTGACTACGGACAGGGGGGTCTACGAGCAGTACTTC CSVTTDRGVYEQYF
. . TRBJ2-5 TRBV3-1 TGTGCCAGCAGCCAAATCAGCTATATCCAGTACTTC CASSQISYIQYF
. few TRBJ2-7 TRBV6-4 TGTGCCAGCAGCTTGACTAGGTACGAGCAGTACTTC CASSLTRYEQYF